This is a list of T cell receptor beta chains from one sample in a study of beta chain features in type 1 diabetes. Only in-frame clones appear in the TCRdb table, and some are missing; sequencing was by immunoSEQ multiplex PCR. The sample carries hundreds of thousands of clones, about 29% recorded once. Material: naive CD4+ T cells from blood. The receptors stem from a man between 18 and 29 years old in good health. Both conserved end residues are part of each CDR3. A D gene is named only where the DNA matches it firmly. Clone size is stated in some rows and not others, as once, few, many or a class when expanded.

TRBD2,TRBV19,TRBJ2-1,.,TGTGCCAGTATTGGTTCGACTAGCGGGGATAATGAGCAGTTCTTC,CASIGSTSGDNEQFF
.,TRBV7-2,TRBJ2-1,.,TGTGCCAGCAGCTCGTTTAGTTCCTACAATGAGCAGTTCTTC,CASSSFSSYNEQFF
.,TRBV5-1,TRBJ2-1,once,TGCGCCAGCAGCTTGGCGGGAGACCCGTACAATGAGCAGTTCTTC,CASSLAGDPYNEQFF
.,TRBV2,TRBJ1-5,.,TGTGCCAGCAGTGACCGGCAGGGAGGCCAGCCCCAGCATTTT,CASSDRQGGQPQHF
.,TRBV30,TRBJ2-1,.,TGTGCCTGGAACAGGGGAGGGGGGTACAATGAGCAGTTCTTC,CAWNRGGGYNEQFF
TRBD2,TRBV7-9,TRBJ2-3,.,TGTGCCAGCAGCCCCCGCCGGCGGGAGATGCCAGATACGCAGTATTTT,CASSPRRREMPDTQYF
TRBD2,TRBV28,TRBJ2-1,few,TGTGCCAGCAGCCCGCCGGGACTAGCGGGAGGAGACTACAATGAGCAGTTCTTC,CASSPPGLAGGDYNEQFF
.,TRBV5-1,TRBJ2-1,few,TGCGCCAGCAGCTTATCAAAGAATGAGCAGTTCTTC,CASSLSKNEQFF
.,TRBV7-9,TRBJ2-1,few,TGTGCCAGCAGGGGGCTGAATGAGCAGTTCTTC,CASRGLNEQFF
TRBD1,TRBV5-1,TRBJ2-3,once,TGCGCCAGCAGCGGACAGGGCACAGATACGCAGTATTTT,CASSGQGTDTQYF
.,TRBV10-3,TRBJ2-5,.,TGTGCCATCAGTGCTGTACAGCCCGGAGAGACCCAGTACTTC,CAISAVQPGETQYF
.,TRBV5-1,TRBJ2-7,.,TGCGCCAGCAGCTTGGGACGGGATACCTACGAGCAGTACTTC,CASSLGRDTYEQYF
.,TRBV7-2,TRBJ2-5,.,TGTGCCAGCAGCTTAGACAGGGTCGGCCAAGAGACCCAGTACTTC,CASSLDRVGQETQYF
TRBD1,TRBV28,TRBJ2-7,.,TGTGCCAGCACCTTAGACAGGGGGCGCAGCGAGCAGTACTTC,CASTLDRGRSEQYF
TRBD1,TRBV30,TRBJ2-3,.,TGTGCCTGGAGTGTACAGGGGCGCACAGATACGCAGTATTTT,CAWSVQGRTDTQYF
.,TRBV14,TRBJ2-6,.,TGTGCCAGCAGCCAAGACTGGGCCGCATCTGGGGCCAACGTCCTGACTTTC,CASSQDWAASGANVLTF
.,TRBV7-9,TRBJ2-2,.,TGTGCCAGCAGCTGGGGGACCGGGGAGCTGTTTTTT,CASSWGTGELFF
TRBD1,TRBV29-1,TRBJ2-4,few,TGCAGCGTTGGGACAGGGGGAAACATTCAGTACTTC,CSVGTGGNIQYF
TRBD2,TRBV28,TRBJ2-7,.,TGTGCCAGCACTCGCGGGGGGTCCTACGAGCAGTACTTC,CASTRGGSYEQYF
.,TRBV10-3,TRBJ2-7,.,TGTGCCATCGGGACCTCCACCTCCTACGAGCAGTACTTC,CAIGTSTSYEQYF
TRBD2,TRBV18,TRBJ2-7,.,TGTGCCAGCTCACCCGTGCTAGCGGGAGAGTACGAGCAGTACTTC,CASSPVLAGEYEQYF
.,TRBV20-1,TRBJ2-1,few,TGCAGTGCAAGGTCCAACAATGAGCAGTTCTTC,CSARSNNEQFF
.,TRBV29-1,TRBJ1-1,once,TGCAGCGTTGTCCATAGCGGTAGCGCTGAAGCTTTCTTT,CSVVHSGSAEAFF
.,TRBV6-5,TRBJ2-1,.,TGTGCCAGCAGCACCCCTCCCCCGCGGGTGCAGTTCTTC,CASSTPPPRVQFF
.,TRBV15,TRBJ1-2,.,TGTGCCACCAGCAGAGTAAGCAGGGGACGAGGCTACACCTTC,CATSRVSRGRGYTF
TRBD1,TRBV7-8,TRBJ2-7,few,TGTGCCAGCAGCCCACGAGAAGGGACAGGGAGAAGAACCTACGAGCAGTACTTC,CASSPREGTGRRTYEQYF
TRBD1,TRBV7-9,TRBJ1-2,few,TGTGCCAGCGGCCGGACAGGGGCGGCCGTGTACTATGGCTACACCTTC,CASGRTGAAVYYGYTF
.,TRBV5-1,TRBJ2-1,few,TGCGCCAGCAGCTTGGCAGTTAGCGGCGACAATGAGCAGTTCTTC,CASSLAVSGDNEQFF
.,TRBV28,TRBJ2-7,few,TGTGCCATTAACCCTCAGGGACGGAACGAGCAGTACTTC,CAINPQGRNEQYF
.,TRBV5-1,TRBJ2-7,once,TGCGCCAGCAGGCCGGTATCGGCCTACGAGCAGTACTTC,CASRPVSAYEQYF
TRBD2,TRBV30,TRBJ2-3,.,TGTGCCTGGGCTCACCCGGGAGGGGCAGATACGCAGTATTTT,CAWAHPGGADTQYF
.,TRBV2,TRBJ2-1,.,TGTGCCAGCAGTCTAGGAACGGAGGATGGTGAGTTCTTC,CASSLGTEDGEFF
.,TRBV30,TRBJ1-1,few,TGTGCCTGGAACCGGGACTTGAACACTGAAGCTTTCTTT,CAWNRDLNTEAFF
TRBD2,TRBV5-1,TRBJ2-1,few,TGCGCCAGCAGCTCCGATAGCGGGGACCTCTACAATGAGCAGTTCTTC,CASSSDSGDLYNEQFF
TRBD1,TRBV30,TRBJ1-4,.,TGTGCCTGGCTAAACAGGGGAGGTGAAAAACTGTTTTTT,CAWLNRGGEKLFF
TRBD1,TRBV29-1,TRBJ2-3,.,TGCAGCTCAACCCCCGGGACAGGGTCCACAGATACGCAGTATTTT,CSSTPGTGSTDTQYF
TRBD2,TRBV6-1,TRBJ2-1,few,TGTGCCAGCATGGCGGGAGCCTACAATGAGCAGTTCTTC,CASMAGAYNEQFF
.,TRBV7-2,TRBJ1-5,.,TGTGCCAGCAGATCTTACGGGGGTGGCGGCAATCAGCCCCAGCATTTT,CASRSYGGGGNQPQHF
.,TRBV6-5,TRBJ1-2,.,TGTGCCAGCAGTTACCGCAGGGAGGCTGGCTACACCTTC,CASSYRREAGYTF
.,TRBV30,TRBJ1-2,.,TGTGCCTTTATCAGACCGACGGGCTATGGCTACACCTTC,CAFIRPTGYGYTF
TRBD2,TRBV30,TRBJ2-2,.,TGTGCCTGGAGTGTACTCGCTAGCGGGAGGGGATCCGGGGAGCTGTTTTTT,CAWSVLASGRGSGELFF
TRBD2,TRBV29-1,TRBJ2-7,.,TGCAGCGTGACACTAGCGGGAGGCTCCTACGAGCAGTACTTC,CSVTLAGGSYEQYF
TRBD1,TRBV29-1,TRBJ1-2,.,TGCAGCGCCAGGACAGGGGCTAACTATGGCTACACCTTC,CSARTGANYGYTF
TRBD2,TRBV9,TRBJ2-1,few,TGTGCCAGCAGCCTCGGGTGGACTAGCATGAATGAGCAGTTCTTC,CASSLGWTSMNEQFF
TRBD1,TRBV5-6,TRBJ2-3,few,TGTGCCAGCAACCGGGACAGATCAGATACGCAGTATTTT,CASNRDRSDTQYF
.,TRBV7-8,TRBJ2-7,.,TGTGCCAGCAGCTTAGACATCTCCTACGAGCAGTACTTC,CASSLDISYEQYF
TRBD2,TRBV7-3,TRBJ2-1,.,TGTGCCAGCAGCTCCGGACTAGCTTTGGAGCAGTTCTTC,CASSSGLALEQFF
.,TRBV27,TRBJ2-1,few,TGTGCCAGCCAGCGGCACCCTGACAATGAGCAGTTCTTC,CASQRHPDNEQFF
TRBD1,TRBV25-1,TRBJ1-2,.,TGTGCCAGCATTCTCCCGTGGGGACAGGTGCTAATCTATGGCTACACCTTC,CASILPWGQVLIYGYTF
TRBD2,TRBV30,TRBJ2-2,.,TGTGCCTGGAAACGACTAGCGGGAAAGAACACCGGGGAGCTGTTTTTT,CAWKRLAGKNTGELFF